The 6 T cell receptor beta chains reported below all come from one sample, sequenced in a study of blood T cells in healthy people across ages. The authors ran a second PCR of roughly 6 to 12 cycles using a sample-barcoded 5' primer and a J-beta primer mix. TCRdb redid the calling of the 5' RACE reads with MiXCR, one entry per CDR3 protein. The table has roughly 2 million distinct CDR3 sequences, about 50% seen once. The sequenced sample consisted of blood. These receptors were obtained from a woman in her thirties or forties in good health.

The V call is TRBV20-1, the J call TRBJ1-5; D gene unclear. From germline, CDR1 is DFQATT and CDR2 SNEGSKA (reference sequence). The V and J ends lost 4 bases and 2 bases respectively, with 6 bases between them. There are 12 residues in the CDR3. This CDR3 is CSATVGNQPQHF. The CDR3 nucleotides read TGCAGTGCTACCGTCGGCAATCAGCCCCAGCATTTT.

The chain employs TRBV7-9 and TRBJ2-1; D possibly corresponds to TRBD1 (6 bases). Per the germline V gene, CDR1 is SEHNR and CDR2 is FQNEAQ (reference sequence). The germline V and J ends were trimmed by 3 bases and 3 bases, with 9 bases remaining between them. This CDR3 is 14 amino acids long. The CDR3 region has the DNA TGTGCCAGCAGCTTCGGACAGAACTACAATGAGCAGTTCTTC. It specifies CASSFGQNYNEQFF. Together with reference TRBV7-9 and TRBJ2-1, the CDR3 gives the full variable domain: DTGVSQNPRHKITKRGQNVTFRCDPISEHNRLYWYRQTLGQGPEFLTYFQNEAQLEKSRLLSDRFSAERPKGSFSTLEIQRTEQGDSAMYLCASSFGQNYNEQFFGPGTRLTVL.

This clonotype was detected only a few times. V gene TRBV3-1 combines with J gene TRBJ2-5; D is tentatively TRBD1 or TRBD2 (7 bases each). Germline V CDR1 and CDR2: LGHDT, YNNKEL (reference sequence). Trimming shortened V by 5 bases and J by 4 bases, and 17 bases separated the two germline ends. This CDR3 has 15 amino acids. The CDR3 DNA reads TGTGCCAGCAGCACGTCACGGGGGGACAGAGAGACCCAGTACTTC. It encodes CASSTSRGDRETQYF.

The chain links TRBV27 to TRBJ2-6, with D unclear. V was pared by 2 bases and J by 0 bases, with 8 bases between. The germline CDR1 and CDR2 sequences are MNHEY and SMNVEV (reference sequence). This CDR3 contains 16 residues. The CDR3 protein is CASSLRKSSGANVLTF. Here the CDR3 DNA reads TGTGCCAGCAGTTTACGGAAGAGCTCTGGGGCCAACGTCCTGACTTTC.

Remarks on this clonotype: A read error may account for a junction end that differs from germline. The chain has TRBV5-1 and TRBJ2-1; TRBD2 might be the D (6 bases). The germline CDR1 and CDR2 sequences are SGHRS and YFSETQ. The CDR3 runs to 12 residues. The CDR3 here is CASSFAGGERFF. Here the CDR3 DNA reads TGCGCCAGCAGCTTTGCCGGGGGAGAGCGGTTCTTC.

The genes are TRBV20-1 and TRBJ2-3; D not certain. CDR3 length: 13 amino acids. Trimming removed 1 base at V and 4 bases at J, with 9 bases between. Germline V gene data show CDR1 as DFQATT and CDR2 as SNEGSKA (reference sequence). This CDR3 is CSARGDSSDTQYF. The CDR3 DNA reads TGCAGTGCTAGAGGCGATAGCTCAGATACGCAGTATTTT.